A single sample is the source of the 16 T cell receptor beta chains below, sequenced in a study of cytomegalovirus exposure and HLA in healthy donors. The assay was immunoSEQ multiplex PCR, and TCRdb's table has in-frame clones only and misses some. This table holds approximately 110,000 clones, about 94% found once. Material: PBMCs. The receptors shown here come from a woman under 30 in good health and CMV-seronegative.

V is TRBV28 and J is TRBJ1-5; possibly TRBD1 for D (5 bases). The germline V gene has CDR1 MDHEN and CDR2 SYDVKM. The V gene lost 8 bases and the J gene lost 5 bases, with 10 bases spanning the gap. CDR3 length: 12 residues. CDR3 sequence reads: CASRQTDQPQHF. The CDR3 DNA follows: TGTGCCAGCCGACAGACTGATCAGCCCCAGCATTTT.

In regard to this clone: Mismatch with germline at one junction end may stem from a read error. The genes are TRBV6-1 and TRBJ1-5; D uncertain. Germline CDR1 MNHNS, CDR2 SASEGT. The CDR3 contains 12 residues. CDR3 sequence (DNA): TGTGCCAGCAGTGAATTTAACGCAGGCACGGATTTT. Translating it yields CASSEFNAGTDF.

CDR3 nucleotide sequence: TGTGCTAGTGGTTGGACAGGGGGCACTGAAGCTTTCTTT. This codes for CASGWTGGTEAFF. V and J are TRBV12-5 and TRBJ1-1; TRBD1 agrees at 10 bases. The ends lost 4 bases at V and 4 bases at J; junction bases unmatched: 0. This CDR3 contains 13 residues. Germline lookup yields CDR1 LGHNT and CDR2 FRNRAP. Together with reference TRBV12-5 and TRBJ1-1, the CDR3 gives the full variable domain: DARVTQTPRHKVTEMGQEVTMRCQPILGHNTVFWYRQTMMQGLELLAYFRNRAPLDDSGMPKDRFSAEMPDATLATLKIQPSEPRDSAVYFCASGWTGGTEAFFGQGTRLTVV.

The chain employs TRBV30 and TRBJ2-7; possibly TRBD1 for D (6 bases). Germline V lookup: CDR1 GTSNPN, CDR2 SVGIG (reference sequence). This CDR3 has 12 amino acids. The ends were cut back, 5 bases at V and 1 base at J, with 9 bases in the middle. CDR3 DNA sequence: TGTGCCTGGTCCGGACAGTCCTACGAGCAGTACTTC. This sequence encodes CAWSGQSYEQYF.

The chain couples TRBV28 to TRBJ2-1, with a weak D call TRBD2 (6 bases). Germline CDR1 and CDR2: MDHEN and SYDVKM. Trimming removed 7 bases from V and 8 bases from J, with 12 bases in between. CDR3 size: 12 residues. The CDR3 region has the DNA TGTGCCAGCACCGGGACTTCGTATGAGCAGTTCTTC. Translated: CASTGTSYEQFF.

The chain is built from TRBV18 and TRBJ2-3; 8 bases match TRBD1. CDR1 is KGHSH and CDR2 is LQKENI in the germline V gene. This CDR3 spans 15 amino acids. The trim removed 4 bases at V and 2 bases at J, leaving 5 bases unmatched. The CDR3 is CASSHMDRDTDTQYF. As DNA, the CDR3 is TGTGCCAGCTCACACATGGACAGGGACACAGATACGCAGTATTTT.

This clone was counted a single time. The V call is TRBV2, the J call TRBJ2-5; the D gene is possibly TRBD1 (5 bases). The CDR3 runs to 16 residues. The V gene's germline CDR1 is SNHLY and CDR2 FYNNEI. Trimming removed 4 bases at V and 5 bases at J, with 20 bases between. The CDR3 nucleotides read TGTGCCAGCAGTGGAGGTAGGGCGGACACCCGGGAGACCCAGTACTTC. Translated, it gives CASSGGRADTRETQYF.

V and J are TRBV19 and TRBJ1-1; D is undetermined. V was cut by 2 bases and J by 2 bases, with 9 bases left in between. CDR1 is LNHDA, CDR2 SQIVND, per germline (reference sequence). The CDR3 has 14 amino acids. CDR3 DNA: TGTGCCAGTAGTATACGGGGAACAAACACTGAAGCTTTCTTT. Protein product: CASSIRGTNTEAFF.

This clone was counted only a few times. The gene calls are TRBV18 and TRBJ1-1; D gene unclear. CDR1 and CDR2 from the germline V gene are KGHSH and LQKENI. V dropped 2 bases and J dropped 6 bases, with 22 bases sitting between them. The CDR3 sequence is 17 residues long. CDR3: CASSPSRLSGWRAEAFF. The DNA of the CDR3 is TGTGCCAGCTCACCAAGTCGTCTCTCGGGTTGGAGGGCTGAAGCTTTCTTT.

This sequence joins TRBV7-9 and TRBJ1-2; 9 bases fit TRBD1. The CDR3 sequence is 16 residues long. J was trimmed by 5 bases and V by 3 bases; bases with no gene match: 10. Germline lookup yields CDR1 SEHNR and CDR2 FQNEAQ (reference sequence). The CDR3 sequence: CASSLSWTGAGYGYTF. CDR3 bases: TGTGCCAGCAGCTTGTCATGGACAGGGGCGGGGTATGGCTACACCTTC.

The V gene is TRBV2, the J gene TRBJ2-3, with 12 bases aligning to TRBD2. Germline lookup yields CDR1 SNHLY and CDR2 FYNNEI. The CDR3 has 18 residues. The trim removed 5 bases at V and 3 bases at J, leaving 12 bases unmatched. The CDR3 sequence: CASSLRLAGAGLTDTQYF. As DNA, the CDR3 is TGTGCCAGCAGTCTCAGACTAGCGGGAGCCGGGTTGACAGATACGCAGTATTTT.

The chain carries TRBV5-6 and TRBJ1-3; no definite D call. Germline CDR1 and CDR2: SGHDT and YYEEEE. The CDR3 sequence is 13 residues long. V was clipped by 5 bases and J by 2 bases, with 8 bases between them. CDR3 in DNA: TGTGCCAGCAGGGTAAGCCCTGGAAACACCATATATTTT. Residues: CASRVSPGNTIYF. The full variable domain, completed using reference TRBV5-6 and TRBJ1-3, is DAGVTQSPTHLIKTRGQQVTLRCSPKSGHDTVSWYQQALGQGPQFIFQYYEEEERQRGNFPDRFSGHQFPNYSSELNVNALLLGDSALYLCASRVSPGNTIYFGEGSWLTVV.

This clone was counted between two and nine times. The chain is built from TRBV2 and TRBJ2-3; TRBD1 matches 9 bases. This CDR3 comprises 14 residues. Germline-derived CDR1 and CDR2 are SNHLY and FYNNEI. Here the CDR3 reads CAGRMGTGTDTQYF. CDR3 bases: TGTGCTGGCAGGATGGGGACAGGGACAGATACGCAGTATTTT.

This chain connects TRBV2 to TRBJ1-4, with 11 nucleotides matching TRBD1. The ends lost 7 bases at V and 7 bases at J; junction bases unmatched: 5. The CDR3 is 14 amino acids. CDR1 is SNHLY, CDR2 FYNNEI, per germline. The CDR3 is CASKTGTGGEKLFF. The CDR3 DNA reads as TGTGCCAGCAAAACCGGGACAGGGGGTGAAAAACTGTTTTTT.

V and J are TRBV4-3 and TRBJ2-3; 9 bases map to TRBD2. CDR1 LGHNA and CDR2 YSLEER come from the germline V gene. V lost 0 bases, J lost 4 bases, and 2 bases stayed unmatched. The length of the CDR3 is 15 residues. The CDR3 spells CASSQDRGGADTQYF. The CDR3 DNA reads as TGCGCCAGCAGCCAAGATCGCGGGGGGGCAGATACGCAGTATTTT.

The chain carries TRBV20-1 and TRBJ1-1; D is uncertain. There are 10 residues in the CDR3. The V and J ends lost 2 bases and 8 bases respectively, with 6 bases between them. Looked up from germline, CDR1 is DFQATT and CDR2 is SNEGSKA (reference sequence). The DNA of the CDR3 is TGCAGTGCTAGAAGGGAGGAAGCTTTCTTT. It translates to CSARREEAFF.